Sequencing of this T cell receptor beta chain was carried out in a study of blood T cell repertoires in COVID-19. Whole-study context: From the United States, Italy and Spain came samples of acute and convalescent COVID-19. Sources were T cells, B-cell-depleted T cells, or PBMCs; the material itself was cDNA or gDNA.

Authors' processing steps: How many nucleated cells were present was estimated from reference gene primer amplification. The table came from immunoSEQ multiplex PCR; TCRdb's copy has only in-frame clones and leaves some out. That table supplies the V and J calls and clone size; D and trimming were determined from the DNA. Of around 250,000 clones listed, about 87% were seen once; the top ten hold around 7.8%. This sequence was found in a human donor in a cohort sampled during active COVID-19. The sequenced material came from peripheral blood.

As DNA, the CDR3 is TGTGCCAGTAGTCAGATCGGGGGCTACACCTTC. Its translation is CASSQIGGYTF. The chain uses TRBV19 and TRBJ1-2; D is uncertain. This CDR3 spans 11 amino acids. Germline V gene data show CDR1 as LNHDA and CDR2 as SQIVND (reference sequence). The V end was cut by 5 bases, the J end by 8 bases, with 9 bases between. The full variable domain, in which reference TRBV19 and TRBJ1-2 provide the parts outside the CDR3, is DGGITQSPKYLFRKEGQNVTLSCEQNLNHDAMYWYRQDPGQGLRLIYYSQIVNDFQKGDIAEGYSVSREKKESFPLTVTSAQKNPTAFYLCASSQIGGYTFGSGTRLTVV.